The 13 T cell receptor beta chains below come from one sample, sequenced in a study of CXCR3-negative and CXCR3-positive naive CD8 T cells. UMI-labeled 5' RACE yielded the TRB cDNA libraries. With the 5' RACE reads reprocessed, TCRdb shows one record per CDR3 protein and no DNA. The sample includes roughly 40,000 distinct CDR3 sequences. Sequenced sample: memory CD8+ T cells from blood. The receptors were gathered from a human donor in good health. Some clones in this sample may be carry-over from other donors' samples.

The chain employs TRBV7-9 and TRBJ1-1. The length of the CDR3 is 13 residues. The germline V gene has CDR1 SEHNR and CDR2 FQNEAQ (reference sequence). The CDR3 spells CASSNTVNTEAFF.

Here the CDR3 reads CASSSTGDGTDTQYF. V usage is TRBV7-9 and J usage is TRBJ2-3; without DNA, the TCRdb call of TRBD1 cannot be checked. This CDR3 is built from 15 residues. Germline V gene sequence: CDR1 SEHNR, CDR2 FQNEAQ (reference sequence).

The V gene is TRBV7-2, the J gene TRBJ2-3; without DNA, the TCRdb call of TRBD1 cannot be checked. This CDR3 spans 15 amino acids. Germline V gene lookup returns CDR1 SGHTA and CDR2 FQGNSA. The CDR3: CASSPWGGALDTQYF.

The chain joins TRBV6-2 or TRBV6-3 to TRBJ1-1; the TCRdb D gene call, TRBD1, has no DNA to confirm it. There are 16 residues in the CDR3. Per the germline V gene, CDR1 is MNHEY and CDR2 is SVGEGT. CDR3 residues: CASSYSPTGLSTEAFF.

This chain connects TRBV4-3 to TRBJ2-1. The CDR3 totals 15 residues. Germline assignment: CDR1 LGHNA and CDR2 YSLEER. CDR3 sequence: CASSQDGAPYNEQFF.

CDR3: CASSLGDSAYNEQFF. The genes are TRBV12-3 or TRBV12-4 and TRBJ2-1; TCRdb's D call, TRBD1, is unchecked because there is no DNA. The CDR3 runs 15 residues.

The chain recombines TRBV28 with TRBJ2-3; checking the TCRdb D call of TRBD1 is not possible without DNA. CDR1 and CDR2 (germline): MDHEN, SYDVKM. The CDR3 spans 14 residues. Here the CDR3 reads CASRMTGFTDTQYF.

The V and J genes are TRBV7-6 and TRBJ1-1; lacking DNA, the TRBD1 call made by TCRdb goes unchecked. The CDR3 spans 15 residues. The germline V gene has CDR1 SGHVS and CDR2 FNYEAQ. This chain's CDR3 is CASSLASGANTEAFF.

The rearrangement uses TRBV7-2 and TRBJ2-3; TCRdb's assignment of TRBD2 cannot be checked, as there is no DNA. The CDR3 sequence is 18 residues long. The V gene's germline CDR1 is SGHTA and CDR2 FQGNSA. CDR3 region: CANAGIGGGAGVADTQYF.

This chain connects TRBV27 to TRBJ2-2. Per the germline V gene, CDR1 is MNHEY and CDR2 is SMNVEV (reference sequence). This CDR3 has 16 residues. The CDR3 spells CASSLRIYANTGELFF.

The CDR3 is CSVVLDTGELFF. The V call is TRBV29-1, the J call TRBJ2-2. The CDR3 is 12 residues long. Looked up from germline, CDR1 is SQVTM and CDR2 is ANQGSEA.

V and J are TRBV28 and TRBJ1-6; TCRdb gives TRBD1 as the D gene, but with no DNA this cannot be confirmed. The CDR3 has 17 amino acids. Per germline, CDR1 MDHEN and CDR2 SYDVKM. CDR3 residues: CASSSATGTVHYSPLHF.

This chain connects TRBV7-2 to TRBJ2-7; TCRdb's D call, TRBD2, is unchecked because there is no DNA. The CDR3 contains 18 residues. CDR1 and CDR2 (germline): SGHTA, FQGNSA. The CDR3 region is CASSPRRASIGGGYEQYF.